The 21 T cell receptor beta chains presented below share a single source sample, sequenced in a study of blood T cell repertoires in COVID-19. Sequencing was performed with immunoSEQ multiplex PCR; in TCRdb, only in-frame clones are kept and a portion is missing. The profile covers around 140,000 clones, with 60% to 75% appearing a single time and approximately 2% taken by the ten largest. Sequencing was performed on peripheral blood. The receptors were sampled from a woman between 65 and 79 years old with acute or convalescent COVID-19.

This clone was counted a few times. V gene TRBV3-1 (or the pseudogene TRBV3-2) combines with J gene TRBJ2-7; D might be TRBD1 (7 bases). Germline-derived CDR1 and CDR2 are LGHDT and YNNKEL (reference sequence). V was trimmed by 6 bases and J by 2 bases, leaving 17 bases between them. This CDR3 comprises 15 residues. This CDR3 is CASSAAGRGAYEQYF. The CDR3 DNA follows: TGTGCCAGCAGTGCAGCGGGCAGGGGGGCCTACGAGCAGTACTTC.

The chain is built from TRBV24-1 and TRBJ2-2; TRBD1 aligns across 7 bases. After removal of 2 bases from V and 8 bases from J, the junction contained 4 bases not matched to a gene. The germline gives CDR1 KGHDR, CDR2 SFDVKD. CDR3 length: 14 residues. The CDR3 spells CATSDSTGVGELFF. DNA of the CDR3: TGTGCCACCAGTGATTCCACAGGGGTAGGGGAGCTGTTTTTT.

This clone was seen many times. V gene TRBV15 combines with J gene TRBJ2-7; 8 bases agree with TRBD2. V was pared by 2 bases and J by 6 bases, with 9 bases of the junction left unmatched. CDR1 and CDR2 (germline): LNHNV, YYDKDF (reference sequence). The CDR3 is 15 amino acids. DNA for the CDR3: TGTGCCACCAGCAGAACTCCCAGCGGGAGTACCGAGCAGTACTTC. Amino acid sequence: CATSRTPSGSTEQYF.

The genes are TRBV6-1 and TRBJ2-1, with 7 bases matching TRBD1. V lost 2 bases and J lost 5; bases outside the gene matches: 3. The germline CDR1 and CDR2 sequences are MNHNS and SASEGT. The CDR3 covers 14 residues. The CDR3 nucleotides are TGTGCCAGCAGTGAACAGGGGGACGACAATGAGCAGTTCTTC. Its protein is CASSEQGDDNEQFF.

This clone came up a few times. The chain employs TRBV6-5 and TRBJ1-2; 9 positions match TRBD1. V trimming: 4 bases; J trimming: 3 bases; junction bases outside the gene matches: 9. Germline CDR1 and CDR2: MNHEY and SVGAGI. CDR3 length: 16 amino acids. CDR3 in DNA: TGTGCCAGCAGTTTCGCCGGGACAGGGTTGGACTATGGCTACACCTTC. It is translated as CASSFAGTGLDYGYTF.

V gene TRBV15 combines with J gene TRBJ2-1, with D possibly TRBD2 on 5 matching bases. The ends were cut back, 4 bases at V and 4 bases at J, with 17 bases in the middle. Germline CDR1 LNHNV, CDR2 YYDKDF (reference sequence). This CDR3 has 16 amino acids. CDR3 in DNA: TGTGCCACCAGCATCCCTACAACGGGATTATACAATGAGCAGTTCTTC. Its translation is CATSIPTTGLYNEQFF.

This rearrangement joins TRBV4-1 to TRBJ2-3, with 7 bases aligning to TRBD1. Germline V CDR1 and CDR2: MGHRA, YSYEKL. The CDR3 is 17 amino acids. The V segment lost 2 bases and the J segment 2 bases; nucleotides outside the gene matches: 10. In DNA, the CDR3 is TGCGCCAGCAGCCAATACCCGGGACAGAAAAACACAGATACGCAGTATTTT. Translation: CASSQYPGQKNTDTQYF.

The chain recombines TRBV28 with TRBJ2-3, with 8 nucleotides matching TRBD1. Germline CDR1 reads MDHEN; CDR2 reads SYDVKM. V shed 2 bases, J shed 2 bases, and the junction held 6 bases outside the gene matches. The CDR3 sequence is 16 residues long. For the CDR3, the DNA is TGTGCCAGCAGTTTAATGTGGACAGGGCACACAGATACGCAGTATTTT. This gives the protein CASSLMWTGHTDTQYF. Supplemented by reference TRBV28 and TRBJ2-3, the full variable domain reads DVKVTQSSRYLVKRTGEKVFLECVQDMDHENMFWYRQDPGLGLRLIYFSYDVKMKEKGDIPEGYSVSREKKERFSLILESASTNQTSMYLCASSLMWTGHTDTQYFGPGTRLTVL.

The chain uses TRBV6-1 and TRBJ1-4; 7 bases align to TRBD1. V shed 2 bases, J shed 3 bases, and the junction held 3 bases outside the gene matches. The CDR3 has 15 residues. The V gene's germline CDR1 is MNHNS and CDR2 SASEGT. CDR3 nucleotide sequence: TGTGCCAGCAGTGAATGGGACAGCTCTAATGAAAAACTGTTTTTT. Encoded protein: CASSEWDSSNEKLFF.

The chain uses TRBV29-1 and TRBJ2-1; 9 bases align to TRBD2. Germline V CDR1 and CDR2: SQVTM, ANQGSEA. V was clipped by 4 bases and J by 0 bases; unmatched bases: 7. The CDR3 loop spans 16 amino acids. The chain's CDR3 is CSVGSVSGGSYNEQFF. In DNA, the CDR3 is TGCAGCGTTGGATCCGTTAGCGGGGGCTCCTACAATGAGCAGTTCTTC.

The V call is TRBV11-1, the J call TRBJ2-2, with unresolved D. V was cut by 3 bases and J by 6 bases, with 8 bases left in between. There are 13 residues in the CDR3. Germline V gene data show CDR1 as SGHAT and CDR2 as FQDESV (reference sequence). The CDR3: CASSLSRPGELFF. The CDR3 DNA sequence: TGTGCCAGCAGCTTGTCGCGGCCCGGGGAGCTGTTTTTT.

The V call is TRBV6-5, the J call TRBJ2-5, with D perhaps matching TRBD2 (5 bases). There are 14 residues in the CDR3. The germline V gene encodes CDR1 MNHEY and CDR2 SVGAGI. V lost 5 bases to trimming and J lost 7 bases, with 17 bases between them. The CDR3 nucleotides read TGTGCCAGCAGTCTTACGACGGGTGGAGGGACCCAGTACTTC. Translating gives CASSLTTGGGTQYF.

The chain employs TRBV19 and TRBJ2-1; D is possibly TRBD2 (6 bases). Trimming removed 5 bases at V and 8 bases at J, with 13 bases between. Germline V gene data show CDR1 as LNHDA and CDR2 as SQIVND (reference sequence). The length of the CDR3 is 13 residues. For the CDR3, the DNA is TGTGCCAGTAGTCTTTTACCGGGGGATGAGCAGTTCTTC. Its translation: CASSLLPGDEQFF.

The chain carries TRBV4-1 and TRBJ2-1, with TRBD2 identical over 8 bases. The V gene end was trimmed by 1 base and the J gene end by 0 bases; junction bases not matched to a gene: 8. CDR3 length: 18 residues. Per germline, CDR1 MGHRA and CDR2 YSYEKL. The CDR3 DNA is TGCGCCAGCAGCCAAGTGAGCGGGGGCCGTAGCTCCTACAATGAGCAGTTCTTC. This translates into CASSQVSGGRSSYNEQFF.

The chain carries TRBV28 and TRBJ2-7; 9 nucleotides line up with TRBD2. The CDR3 loop spans 16 amino acids. Germline loops: CDR1 MDHEN, CDR2 SYDVKM. After removal of 1 base from V and 3 bases from J, the junction contained 7 bases not matched to a gene. The CDR3 protein is CASSLFGLAGLYEQYF. For the CDR3, the DNA is TGTGCCAGCAGTTTATTCGGCCTAGCGGGACTCTACGAGCAGTACTTC.

The chain employs TRBV10-3 and TRBJ1-5; a weak D match, TRBD1 (6 bases). The V end was cut by 10 bases, the J end by 1 base, with 11 bases between. There are 13 residues in the CDR3. Germline V gives CDR1 ENHRY, CDR2 SYGVKD. The chain's CDR3 is CATKGHSNQPQHF. The CDR3, as DNA: TGTGCCACTAAGGGACACAGCAATCAGCCCCAGCATTTT.

This clone appeared a few times. The chain links TRBV30 to TRBJ2-7; tentatively, D is TRBD1 (6 bases). There are 14 residues in the CDR3. V was shortened by 0 bases and J by 5 bases, with 14 bases between the two germline ends. Germline CDR1 is GTSNPN and CDR2 is SVGIG (reference sequence). As DNA, the CDR3 is TGTGCCTGGAGTGTGAGCCTGGGGGCGAACGAGCAGTACTTC. Its translation: CAWSVSLGANEQYF.

The rearrangement uses TRBV2 and TRBJ2-7; TRBD2 agrees at 9 bases. Germline CDR1 SNHLY, CDR2 FYNNEI. The CDR3 spans 14 residues. J gave up 4 bases and V 5 bases, and 6 bases lay outside the gene matches. For the CDR3, the DNA is TGTGCCAGCAGTTCGCGGGAGGGGTCTTACGAGCAGTACTTC. Protein sequence: CASSSREGSYEQYF.

CDR3 region: CSVRTNYGYTF. CDR3 DNA sequence: TGCAGCGTCAGAACTAACTATGGCTACACCTTC. The chain has TRBV29-1 and TRBJ1-2; D not resolved. The CDR3 extends over 11 amino acids. Germline V gives CDR1 SQVTM, CDR2 ANQGSEA. Trimming cost V 6 bases and J 0 bases, with 5 bases left between them.

The chain couples TRBV30 to TRBJ1-1, with 9 bases matching TRBD1. This CDR3 has 12 residues. Per the germline V gene, CDR1 is GTSNPN and CDR2 is SVGIG (reference sequence). With V trimmed by 3 bases and J by 8 bases, 4 bases remained unmatched. This chain's CDR3 is CAWRGQGIEAFF. CDR3 nucleotide sequence: TGTGCCTGGAGAGGACAGGGGATCGAAGCTTTCTTT.

V is TRBV5-1 and J is TRBJ2-1, with TRBD1 identical over 8 bases. CDR1 and CDR2 (germline): SGHRS, YFSETQ. The CDR3 contains 13 residues. With 1 base clipped from V and 8 bases from J, the junction kept 2 bases outside the gene matches. The CDR3 sequence is CASSLQGADEQFF. In DNA form, the CDR3 reads TGCGCCAGCAGCTTGCAGGGGGCGGATGAGCAGTTCTTC.